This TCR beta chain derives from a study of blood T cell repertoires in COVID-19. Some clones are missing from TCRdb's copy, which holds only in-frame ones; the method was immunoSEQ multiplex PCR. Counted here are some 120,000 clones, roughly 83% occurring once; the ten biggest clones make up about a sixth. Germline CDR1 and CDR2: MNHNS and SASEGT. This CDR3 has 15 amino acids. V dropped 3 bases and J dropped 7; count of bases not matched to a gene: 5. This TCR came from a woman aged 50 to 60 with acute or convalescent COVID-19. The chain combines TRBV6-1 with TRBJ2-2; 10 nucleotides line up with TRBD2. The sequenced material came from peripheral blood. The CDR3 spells CASSDLAGEVGELFF. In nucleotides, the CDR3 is TGTGCCAGCAGTGACCTAGCGGGGGAGGTCGGGGAGCTGTTTTTT.